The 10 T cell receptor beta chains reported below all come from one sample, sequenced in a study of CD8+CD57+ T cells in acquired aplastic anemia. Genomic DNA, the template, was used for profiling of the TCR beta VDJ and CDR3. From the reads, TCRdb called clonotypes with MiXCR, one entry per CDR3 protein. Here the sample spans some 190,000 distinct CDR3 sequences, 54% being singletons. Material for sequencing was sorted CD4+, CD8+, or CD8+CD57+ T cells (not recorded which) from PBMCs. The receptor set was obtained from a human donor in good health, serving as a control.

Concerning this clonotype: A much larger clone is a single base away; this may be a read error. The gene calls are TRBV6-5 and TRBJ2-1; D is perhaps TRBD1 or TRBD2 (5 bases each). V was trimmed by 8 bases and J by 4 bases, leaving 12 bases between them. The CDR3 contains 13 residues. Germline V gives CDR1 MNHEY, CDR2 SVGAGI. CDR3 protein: CASHGAVYNEQFF. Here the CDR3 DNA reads TGTGCCAGCCACGGGGCGGTATACAATGAGCAGTTCTTC.

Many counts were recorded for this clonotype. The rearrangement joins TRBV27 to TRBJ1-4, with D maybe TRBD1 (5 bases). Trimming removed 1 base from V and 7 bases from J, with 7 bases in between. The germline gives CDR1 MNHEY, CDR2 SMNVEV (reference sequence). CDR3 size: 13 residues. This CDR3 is CASSLWGSEKLFF. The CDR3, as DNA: TGTGCCAGCAGTTTATGGGGGAGTGAAAAACTGTTTTTT.

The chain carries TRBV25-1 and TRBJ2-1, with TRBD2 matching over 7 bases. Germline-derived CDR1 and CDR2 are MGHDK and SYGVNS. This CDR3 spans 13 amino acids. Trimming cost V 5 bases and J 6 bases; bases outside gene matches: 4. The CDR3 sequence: CASSNPGGNEQFF. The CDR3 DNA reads TGTGCCAGCAGTAATCCGGGGGGCAATGAGCAGTTCTTC. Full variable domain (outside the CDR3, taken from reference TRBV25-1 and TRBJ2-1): EADIYQTPRYLVIGTGKKITLECSQTMGHDKMYWYQQDPGMELHLIHYSYGVNSTEKGDLSSESTVSRIRTEHFPLTLESARPSHTSQYLCASSNPGGNEQFFGPGTRLTVL.

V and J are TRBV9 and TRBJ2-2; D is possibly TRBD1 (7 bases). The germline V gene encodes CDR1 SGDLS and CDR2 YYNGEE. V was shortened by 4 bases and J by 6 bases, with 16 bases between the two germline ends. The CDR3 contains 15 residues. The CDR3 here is CASSSAGQFSGELFF. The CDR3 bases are TGTGCCAGCAGCAGCGCGGGACAGTTCTCCGGGGAGCTGTTTTTT.

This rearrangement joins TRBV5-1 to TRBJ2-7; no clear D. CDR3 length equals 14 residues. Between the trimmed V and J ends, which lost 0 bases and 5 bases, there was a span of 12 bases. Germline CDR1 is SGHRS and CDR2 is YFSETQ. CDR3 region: CASSLAGGVNEQYF. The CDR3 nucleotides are TGCGCCAGCAGCTTGGCCGGTGGGGTGAACGAGCAGTACTTC.

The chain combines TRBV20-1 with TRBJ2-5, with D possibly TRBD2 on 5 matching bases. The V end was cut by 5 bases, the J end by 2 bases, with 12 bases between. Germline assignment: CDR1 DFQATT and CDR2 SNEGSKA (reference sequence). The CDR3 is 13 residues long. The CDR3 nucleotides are TGCAGTGCTCGACTGGACTTTCAAGAGACCCAGTACTTC. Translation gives CSARLDFQETQYF.

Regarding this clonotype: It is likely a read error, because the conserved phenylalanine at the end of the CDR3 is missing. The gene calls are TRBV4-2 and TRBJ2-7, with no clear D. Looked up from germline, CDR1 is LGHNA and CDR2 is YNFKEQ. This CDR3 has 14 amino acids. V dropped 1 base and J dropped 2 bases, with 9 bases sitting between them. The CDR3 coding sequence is TGTGCCAGCAGCCAAGGGCTGGATACCTACGAGCAGTACTCC. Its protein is CASSQGLDTYEQYS.

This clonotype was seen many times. CDR3 protein: CASSQGQGINSPLHF. CDR3 nucleotide sequence: TGTGCCAGCAGCCAAGGGCAGGGTATCAATTCACCCCTCCACTTT. The V call is TRBV3-1, the J call TRBJ1-6; TRBD1 is a possible D gene (5 bases). Germline lookup yields CDR1 LGHDT and CDR2 YNNKEL (reference sequence). V was pared by 1 base and J by 7 bases, with 11 bases between. This CDR3 has 15 amino acids.

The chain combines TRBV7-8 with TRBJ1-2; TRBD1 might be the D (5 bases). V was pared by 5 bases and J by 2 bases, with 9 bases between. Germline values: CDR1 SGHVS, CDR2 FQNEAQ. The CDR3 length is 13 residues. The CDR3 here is CASSPTENYGYTF. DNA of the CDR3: TGTGCCAGCAGCCCGACAGAGAACTATGGCTACACCTTC.

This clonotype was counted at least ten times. This CDR3 reads CASSLAKDEKLFF. The CDR3 nucleotides are TGTGCCAGCAGCTTGGCCAAGGATGAAAAACTGTTTTTT. The chain links TRBV5-6 to TRBJ1-4; D gene ambiguous. Looked up from germline, CDR1 is SGHDT and CDR2 is YYEEEE. The CDR3 runs 13 residues. Trimming removed 0 bases at V and 6 bases at J, with 6 bases between.